Shown below are 27 T cell receptor beta chains from a single sample sequenced in a study of PD-1 and CTLA-4 blockade in melanoma. Data came from immunoSEQ multiplex PCR; TCRdb stores just in-frame clones and leaves some out. The sample includes 25,000 to 35,000 clones, roughly 90% seen only once; the top ten take roughly 9%. Sample: CD8+ T cells from peripheral blood, taken from a patient given anti-PD-1 treatment. The receptors originated from a human donor with melanoma.

The CDR3 DNA reads TGTGCCAGCAGCCCGGGGGGGACAGGAGAGGATAATGAAAAACTGTTTTTT. Encoded protein: CASSPGGTGEDNEKLFF. The rearrangement uses TRBV7-9 and TRBJ1-4; 8 bases map to TRBD1. The CDR3 consists of 17 residues. J lost 4 bases, V lost 5 bases, and 12 bases had no gene match. The germline V gene has CDR1 SEHNR and CDR2 FQNEAQ (reference sequence).

This rearrangement joins TRBV25-1 to TRBJ2-1, with a possible D match to TRBD2 (5 bases). Trimming took off 1 base at V and 10 bases at J, with 20 bases between the two ends. CDR1 and CDR2 from the germline V gene are MGHDK and SYGVNS. The CDR3 sequence is 16 residues long. The CDR3 here is CASSESSGTYLGEQFF. CDR3 sequence (DNA): TGTGCCAGCAGTGAATCAAGCGGAACCTATCTGGGAGAGCAGTTCTTC. The full variable domain, completed using reference TRBV25-1 and TRBJ2-1, is EADIYQTPRYLVIGTGKKITLECSQTMGHDKMYWYQQDPGMELHLIHYSYGVNSTEKGDLSSESTVSRIRTEHFPLTLESARPSHTSQYLCASSESSGTYLGEQFFGPGTRLTVL.

The chain joins TRBV29-1 to TRBJ1-2; D not certain. This CDR3 is 13 amino acids long. Trimming pared 0 bases from V and 5 bases from J, leaving 10 bases between. CDR1 is SQVTM and CDR2 is ANQGSEA in the germline V gene. The CDR3 DNA follows: TGCAGCGTTGAAGAGGGCGGGTCGTATGGCTACACCTTC. It codes for CSVEEGGSYGYTF.

This chain joins TRBV5-1 and TRBJ2-6; D ambiguous. Trimming left V 0 bases short and J 2 bases short, with 3 bases between. Germline assignment: CDR1 SGHRS and CDR2 YFSETQ. The CDR3 length is 14 residues. The CDR3 region has the DNA TGCGCCAGCAGCTTGGTCCCTGGGGCCAACGTCCTGACTTTC. It codes for CASSLVPGANVLTF.

The chain joins TRBV19 to TRBJ2-7, with TRBD1 as a possible D gene (7 bases). The CDR3 length is 14 residues. V lost 3 bases and J 7 bases, leaving 16 bases between the germline ends. Germline loops: CDR1 LNHDA, CDR2 SQIVND (reference sequence). CDR3: CASSISQTGREQYF. As DNA, the CDR3 is TGTGCCAGTAGTATCAGCCAGACAGGGAGGGAGCAGTACTTC.

V and J are TRBV9 and TRBJ2-3; 8 positions match TRBD2. Germline V lookup: CDR1 SGDLS, CDR2 YYNGEE. The CDR3 covers 16 residues. J lost 2 bases, V lost 4 bases, and 9 bases had no gene match. CDR3 region: CASSLQAGDSTDTQYF. CDR3 coding DNA: TGTGCCAGCAGCCTACAAGCGGGAGATTCCACAGATACGCAGTATTTT.

The CDR3 DNA follows: TGTGCCAGCGCAAGGGGGGAGCCAGCCAATTCACCCCTCCACTTT. Translated: CASARGEPANSPLHF. V is TRBV9 and J is TRBJ1-6; D possibly corresponds to TRBD1 (6 bases). CDR3 length equals 15 residues. CDR1 SGDLS and CDR2 YYNGEE come from the germline V gene. V was trimmed by 7 bases and J by 7 bases, leaving 18 bases between them.

This chain connects TRBV30 to TRBJ2-7, with D perhaps matching TRBD1 or TRBD2 (5 bases each). The CDR3 spans 14 residues. Germline loops: CDR1 GTSNPN, CDR2 SVGIG (reference sequence). The V end lost 7 bases, the J end lost 5 bases, and 21 bases lay between the germline ends. CDR3 nucleotide sequence: TGTGCCTACTTTCCGGGACCCAAAGGGCACGAGCAGTACTTC. Its protein is CAYFPGPKGHEQYF.

This clone occurred a few times. The V gene is TRBV2, the J gene TRBJ1-5; D remains unclear. The CDR3 sequence is 13 residues long. Per germline, CDR1 SNHLY and CDR2 FYNNEI. V dropped 7 bases and J dropped 0 bases, with 7 bases sitting between them. In nucleotides, the CDR3 is TGTGCCAGCACATCCTATAGCAATCAGCCCCAGCATTTT. Its protein product is CASTSYSNQPQHF.

This chain joins TRBV27 and TRBJ1-1; 7 nucleotides agree with TRBD1. This CDR3 region has 13 residues. Trimming took 10 bases from V and 1 from J; bases not matched to a gene: 6. Germline assignment: CDR1 MNHEY and CDR2 SMNVEV (reference sequence). CDR3 DNA: TGTGCCACCTCGACAGGGCCGAACACTGAAGCTTTCTTT. This translates into CATSTGPNTEAFF.

This chain uses TRBV6-5 with TRBJ1-2; 10 bases map to TRBD1. This CDR3 is built from 15 residues. Germline CDR1 reads MNHEY; CDR2 reads SVGAGI. V shed 6 bases and J 0 bases; nucleotides not matched to a gene: 4. As DNA, the CDR3 is TGTGCCAGCAGCGGACAGGGGGAAGCTAACTATGGCTACACCTTC. Its translation: CASSGQGEANYGYTF.

This clone was recorded only once. The chain recombines TRBV6-4 with TRBJ1-1; D ambiguous. The germline V and J ends were trimmed by 2 bases and 5 bases, with 9 bases remaining between them. This CDR3 is built from 13 residues. Germline CDR1 is MRHNA and CDR2 is SNTAGT. CDR3 in amino acids: CASSDTVWTEAFF. The CDR3 bases are TGTGCCAGCAGTGACACCGTGTGGACTGAAGCTTTCTTT.

The chain has TRBV6-5 and TRBJ2-1, with 9 bases fitting TRBD1. The CDR3 is made up of 15 amino acids. Germline loops: CDR1 MNHEY, CDR2 SVGAGI. J lost 3 bases, V lost 5 bases, and 5 bases had no gene match. The CDR3 region is CASSNRDRVYNEQFF. CDR3 in DNA: TGTGCCAGCAGTAACCGGGACAGGGTCTACAATGAGCAGTTCTTC.

This chain connects TRBV5-4 to TRBJ1-1, with D maybe TRBD1 (5 bases). Trimming took off 4 bases at V and 2 bases at J, with 12 bases between the two ends. Per germline, CDR1 SGHNT and CDR2 YYREEE (reference sequence). The CDR3 contains 14 residues. CDR3 amino acids: CASSRDGGNTEAFF. DNA of the CDR3: TGTGCCAGCAGCCGGGACGGGGGAAACACTGAAGCTTTCTTT. The full variable domain, with the rest looked up from reference TRBV5-4 and TRBJ1-1, is ETGVTQSPTHLIKTRGQQVTLRCSSQSGHNTVSWYQQALGQGPQFIFQYYREEENGRGNFPPRFSGLQFPNYSSELNVNALELDDSALYLCASSRDGGNTEAFFGQGTRLTVV.

The V and J genes are TRBV10-3 and TRBJ1-3; D gene unclear. V lost 4 bases, J lost 3 bases, and 7 bases lay in between. Germline V gives CDR1 ENHRY, CDR2 SYGVKD. The CDR3 extends over 13 amino acids. The DNA of the CDR3 is TGTGCCATCAGTGCCGGCGATGGAAACACCATATATTTT. Translated: CAISAGDGNTIYF.

The gene calls are TRBV11-2 and TRBJ1-4; D possibly corresponds to TRBD1 (5 bases). The germline V gene has CDR1 SGHAT and CDR2 FQNNGV. V shed 1 base and J shed 4 bases, with 7 bases lying between them. The CDR3 is 14 amino acids. CDR3 sequence: CASSLGDGNEKLFF. In DNA, the CDR3 is TGTGCCAGCAGCTTAGGGGACGGTAATGAAAAACTGTTTTTT.

The genes are TRBV10-3 and TRBJ2-7, with D maybe TRBD2 (6 bases). In germline, CDR1 is ENHRY, CDR2 SYGVKD. V was cut by 0 bases and J by 5 bases, with 11 bases left in between. CDR3 length: 14 amino acids. The DNA of the CDR3 is TGTGCCATCAGTGAGTCTGGGGGGAGGAACGAGCAGTACTTC. The encoded protein is CAISESGGRNEQYF.

The rearrangement links TRBV13 to TRBJ1-6; D is unclear. V was pared by 5 bases and J by 12 bases, with 11 bases between. The CDR3 covers 12 residues. Per the germline V gene, CDR1 is PRHDT and CDR2 is FYEKMQ (reference sequence). CDR3 sequence reads: CASSPLSGPLHF. CDR3 DNA sequence: TGTGCCAGCAGCCCCCTCAGCGGACCCCTCCACTTT.

The chain uses TRBV29-1 and TRBJ2-1; 7 nucleotides align to TRBD2. The CDR3 sequence is 14 residues long. Germline trimming cut 4 bases from V and 4 bases from J; bases unmatched to any gene: 7. Germline CDR1 is SQVTM and CDR2 is ANQGSEA. As DNA, the CDR3 is TGCAGCGTTGTATGGGGAGGGATTTACAATGAGCAGTTCTTC. It yields the protein CSVVWGGIYNEQFF.

The V and J genes are TRBV28 and TRBJ2-5; D may be TRBD1 (5 bases). The germline V and J ends were trimmed by 3 bases and 5 bases, with 10 bases remaining between them. This CDR3 has 13 residues. Germline V gene sequence: CDR1 MDHEN, CDR2 SYDVKM. The CDR3 coding sequence is TGTGCCAGCAGTTTTCAGGCAGGGGAGACCCAGTACTTC. Protein product: CASSFQAGETQYF.

The chain combines TRBV4-1 with TRBJ2-7; TRBD2 matches 10 bases. CDR1 and CDR2 (germline): MGHRA, YSYEKL. V lost 4 bases, J lost 6 bases, and 12 bases stayed unmatched. There are 16 residues in the CDR3. CDR3 sequence reads: CASSRDTSGVGSEQYF. The CDR3 nucleotides read TGCGCCAGCAGCCGAGACACTAGCGGGGTAGGTAGCGAGCAGTACTTC.

The chain employs TRBV7-9 and TRBJ2-7; the D gene is possibly TRBD1 (6 bases). Trimming removed 3 bases at V and 0 bases at J, with 9 bases between. Germline loops: CDR1 SEHNR, CDR2 FQNEAQ (reference sequence). The CDR3 has 14 residues. CDR3 loop: CASSFTGSSYEQYF. The CDR3 nucleotides are TGTGCCAGCAGCTTTACAGGGAGCTCCTACGAGCAGTACTTC.

The chain couples TRBV4-1 to TRBJ1-5; D ambiguous. Germline CDR1 reads MGHRA; CDR2 reads YSYEKL. Trimming stripped 2 bases from V and 5 bases from J, with 10 bases between. The CDR3 sequence is 14 residues long. In DNA form, the CDR3 reads TGCGCCAGCAGCCAAATCGAGGCGGATCAGCCCCAGCATTTT. Translated, it gives CASSQIEADQPQHF.

This clone was found a few times. One junction end disagrees with the germline gene, perhaps due to a read error. This sequence joins TRBV27 and TRBJ2-1, with a tentative D call TRBD1 (5 bases). The germline CDR1 and CDR2 sequences are MNHEY and SMNVEV (reference sequence). This CDR3 is built from 12 residues. CDR3 protein: CASSTARQPEIF. The CDR3 DNA reads as TGTGCCAGCTCCACAGCGAGACAGCCTGAGATCTTC.

The V gene is TRBV7-9, the J gene TRBJ2-2, with D perhaps TRBD1 (7 bases). V was clipped by 5 bases and J by 0 bases, with 16 bases between them. Looked up from germline, CDR1 is SEHNR and CDR2 is FQNEAQ (reference sequence). The CDR3 length is 17 residues. The CDR3 is CASSPLGGTANTGELFF. The DNA of the CDR3 is TGTGCCAGCAGCCCTCTTGGAGGGACAGCGAACACCGGGGAGCTGTTTTTT.

V usage is TRBV7-9 and J usage is TRBJ1-1; no reliable D call. The germline V gene has CDR1 SEHNR and CDR2 FQNEAQ (reference sequence). This CDR3 comprises 13 residues. Trimming removed 0 bases at V and 3 bases at J, with 5 bases between. The DNA for the CDR3 is TGTGCCAGCAGCTTAGCGGGAGACACTGAAGCTTTCTTT. Its translation is CASSLAGDTEAFF.

This chain connects TRBV28 to TRBJ2-3, with a possible D match to TRBD2 (6 bases). This CDR3 has 16 residues. CDR1 and CDR2 (germline): MDHEN, SYDVKM. V dropped 7 bases and J dropped 0 bases, with 17 bases sitting between them. The CDR3 DNA reads TGTGCCAGCAACCTTATCGGGAGCCTTAGCACAGATACGCAGTATTTT. Its protein product is CASNLIGSLSTDTQYF.